These 14 T cell receptor beta chains were sequenced from one sample in a study of metastatic and nonmetastatic thyroid tumors. No treatment had been given to any patient before thyroid surgery. MiXCR reprocessed the PCR reads for TCRdb. The repertoire holds more than 12,000 clones, approximately 19% seen once, with about 13% in the top ten. Sequencing input: blood. These receptors came from a female donor with papillary thyroid cancer or a benign thyroid nodule (not recorded which). Some clones in this sample may be carry-over from other donors' samples.

In this sample, this clone is medium-sized. The rearrangement uses TRBV6-1 and TRBJ2-5, with D tentatively TRBD1 (8 bases). CDR1 is MNHNS and CDR2 is SASEGT in the germline V gene. V lost 4 bases, J lost 3 bases, and 21 bases lay in between. The CDR3 sequence is 17 residues long. CDR3 in DNA: TGTGCCAGCAGTGCTCAGGGGGCGCGGGGGAAAAAAGAGACCCAGTACTTC. The encoded protein is CASSAQGARGKKETQYF.

Within the sample, this clone is medium-sized. The chain is built from TRBV28 and TRBJ2-7; D perhaps matches TRBD1 (6 bases). V dropped 8 bases and J dropped 4 bases, with 15 bases sitting between them. CDR3 length: 13 amino acids. The germline gives CDR1 MDHEN, CDR2 SYDVKM. CDR3 sequence reads: CASSRQALYEQYF. CDR3 nucleotides: TGTGCCAGCTCAAGACAGGCTTTGTACGAGCAGTACTTC.

This clone came up many times. The chain uses TRBV19 and TRBJ1-1; D gene ambiguous. The germline V and J ends were trimmed by 5 bases and 4 bases, with 17 bases remaining between them. CDR1 and CDR2 from the germline V gene are LNHDA and SQIVND (reference sequence). This CDR3 contains 15 residues. The CDR3 reads CASSPPLGLGTEAFF. In DNA, the CDR3 is TGTGCCAGTAGTCCCCCTTTGGGGTTAGGCACTGAAGCTTTCTTT.

V usage is TRBV5-1 and J usage is TRBJ2-3, with 8 positions matching TRBD1. V lost 3 bases to trimming and J lost 5 bases; unmatched junction nucleotides: 5. Germline values: CDR1 SGHRS, CDR2 YFSETQ. This CDR3 is built from 14 residues. The CDR3 DNA is TGCGCCAGCAGCTCAGGACAGGGATTAGATACGCAGTATTTT. It translates to CASSSGQGLDTQYF.

This clone was recorded at least ten times. The V gene is TRBV5-6, the J gene TRBJ2-7, with TRBD2 as a possible D gene (7 bases). The CDR3 is 14 amino acids. V lost 0 bases and J lost 6, with 13 bases in between. Germline-derived CDR1 and CDR2 are SGHDT and YYEEEE. The CDR3 DNA reads TGTGCCAGCAGCTTGGCGGGGGGCGGACGCGAGCAGTACTTC. Protein: CASSLAGGGREQYF.

This clone appeared many times. CDR3 amino acids: CASSLIANTEAFF. The CDR3 coding sequence is TGTGCCAGCAGCTTAATAGCGAACACTGAAGCTTTCTTT. This chain uses TRBV7-8 with TRBJ1-1; no definite D call. This CDR3 is 13 amino acids long. Trimming pared 2 bases from V and 1 base from J, leaving 5 bases between. CDR1 and CDR2 from the germline V gene are SGHVS and FQNEAQ. Combining the CDR3 with reference TRBV7-8 and TRBJ1-1 gives the whole variable domain GAGVSQSPRYKVAKRGQDVALRCDPISGHVSLFWYQQALGQGPEFLTYFQNEAQLDKSGLPSDRFFAERPEGSVSTLKIQRTQQEDSAVYLCASSLIANTEAFFGQGTRLTVV.

On this clone: Germline and junction disagree at one end, which may indicate a read error. The chain employs TRBV24-1 and TRBJ2-5; possible D gene TRBD1, 6 bases. This CDR3 has 13 amino acids. The germline gives CDR1 KGHDR, CDR2 SFDVKD. The CDR3 reads CPTRGECSWTQYF. In DNA form, the CDR3 reads TGTCCCACCAGGGGAGAGTGTTCATGGACCCAGTACTTC.

The chain employs TRBV2 and TRBJ2-5; maybe TRBD1 (6 bases). V was shortened by 0 bases and J by 7 bases, with 12 bases between the two germline ends. In germline, CDR1 is SNHLY, CDR2 FYNNEI. The CDR3 is 14 amino acids. The CDR3 loop is CASSEASGGLTQYF. The CDR3 DNA reads as TGTGCCAGCAGTGAAGCGAGTGGGGGCTTGACCCAGTACTTC.

By proportion, this clone is medium-sized. The rearrangement uses TRBV11-3 and TRBJ2-7; D may be TRBD1 (5 bases). Germline CDR1 SGHNT, CDR2 YENEEA. Trimming cost V 3 bases and J 0 bases, with 12 bases left between them. The CDR3 loop spans 15 amino acids. The CDR3 region has the DNA TGTGCCAGCAGCTTTTCGACAGATAGCTCCTACGAGCAGTACTTC. It codes for CASSFSTDSSYEQYF.

The V call is TRBV20-1, the J call TRBJ2-7; no clear D gene. Germline lookup yields CDR1 DFQATT and CDR2 SNEGSKA (reference sequence). The CDR3 extends over 15 amino acids. Trimming took off 0 bases at V and 3 bases at J, with 15 bases between the two ends. CDR3 sequence: CSARDPSRPNYEQYF. CDR3 nucleotide sequence: TGCAGTGCTAGAGATCCCTCCAGACCGAACTACGAGCAGTACTTC.

This clone is medium-sized in the sample. This chain links TRBV2 with TRBJ2-2, with a tentative D call TRBD2 (6 bases). Germline loops: CDR1 SNHLY, CDR2 FYNNEI. Trimming removed 5 bases at V and 0 bases at J, with 10 bases between. The CDR3 runs 15 residues. The CDR3 protein is CASSSTSANTGELFF. CDR3 bases: TGTGCCAGCAGTTCGACTAGTGCGAACACCGGGGAGCTGTTTTTT.

This clone is classed as medium-sized (0.01 to 0.1%). The chain is built from TRBV12-3 or TRBV12-4 and TRBJ2-7, with D possibly TRBD1 on 6 matching bases. Trimming removed 5 bases at V and 6 bases at J, with 14 bases between. The CDR3 totals 13 residues. For the CDR3, the DNA is TGTGCCAGCAGTGACCTACAGGGAGCCGAGCAGTACTTC. Its protein product is CASSDLQGAEQYF.

Judged by abundance, this clone is medium-sized. V and J are TRBV28 and TRBJ2-7; perhaps D is TRBD1 or TRBD2 (5 bases each). The length of the CDR3 is 15 residues. Looked up from germline, CDR1 is MDHEN and CDR2 is SYDVKM. The V end was cut by 6 bases, the J end by 0 bases, with 15 bases between. CDR3 region: CASSYLGDDSYEQYF. For the CDR3, the DNA is TGTGCCAGCAGCTACTTAGGGGACGACTCCTACGAGCAGTACTTC.

V gene TRBV4-1 combines with J gene TRBJ1-3; a weak D match, TRBD1 (6 bases). This CDR3 contains 16 residues. V lost 2 bases to trimming and J lost 0 bases, with 11 bases between them. Germline CDR1 is MGHRA and CDR2 is YSYEKL. CDR3 loop: CASSQPGGASGNTIYF. The CDR3 DNA follows: TGCGCCAGCAGCCAACCTGGGGGGGCCTCTGGAAACACCATATATTTT.